Here is one T cell receptor beta chain with its context. These data are taken from a study of blood T cell repertoires in COVID-19. Across the whole study: Donors in the United States, Italy and Spain gave samples during acute or convalescent COVID-19. In each case, the material was cDNA or gDNA derived from T cells, B-cell-depleted T cells, or PBMCs.

This CDR3 has 13 amino acids. Germline V gene data show CDR1 as SGHDN and CDR2 as FVKESK. V was cut by 3 bases and J by 5 bases, with 7 bases left in between. Source study methods: Quantification of nucleated cells was approximated via reference gene primer amplification. The method was immunoSEQ multiplex PCR; TCRdb's version includes in-frame clones alone and lacks a portion of them. V and J calls and clone size come straight from that table; D and trimming were deduced from the DNA. The repertoire includes under 150,000 clones, approximately 89% of them detected once, and roughly 4% sits in the top ten.

The sequencing input was peripheral blood. The chain joins TRBV14 to TRBJ2-2; D unresolved. This TCR came from a human donor in a cohort sampled during active COVID-19. Written as DNA, the CDR3 is TGTGCCAGCAGCCACCTAGATACCGGGGAGCTGTTTTTT. Translating it yields CASSHLDTGELFF.